Below are 29 T cell receptor beta chains sequenced from a single sample in a study of T cells after yellow fever vaccination. TCRdb called the 5' RACE reads again in MiXCR, with one record for every CDR3 protein. Of 300,000 to 350,000 distinct CDR3 sequences detected, about 10% appear once; the ten largest clones hold approximately 3.3%. Here the sequenced sample was CD4+ T cells sorted from PBMCs, taken 45 days after the yellow fever booster vaccination. These receptor sequences come from a man between 18 and 29 years old who received the YFV17D yellow fever vaccine.

This chain connects TRBV7-9 to TRBJ2-1; D gene unclear. The CDR3 length is 14 residues. V was pared by 1 base and J by 9 bases, with 13 bases between. Germline CDR1 SEHNR, CDR2 FQNEAQ (reference sequence). The CDR3 here is CASSLVGGRVEQFF. The CDR3 DNA sequence: TGTGCCAGCAGCTTAGTGGGTGGGCGTGTTGAGCAGTTCTTC.

This clonotype was seen more than once but under ten times. V and J are TRBV7-2 and TRBJ2-7; D is tentatively TRBD1 or TRBD2 (6 bases each). The V and J ends lost 6 bases and 2 bases respectively, with 11 bases between them. Per the germline V gene, CDR1 is SGHTA and CDR2 is FQGNSA. This CDR3 region has 13 residues. The CDR3: CASRGGPTYEQYF. The DNA of the CDR3 is TGTGCCAGCAGAGGGGGGCCTACCTACGAGCAGTACTTC.

This clonotype was seen a few times. The rearrangement uses TRBV19 and TRBJ1-1, with a possible D match to TRBD1 (5 bases). Per the germline V gene, CDR1 is LNHDA and CDR2 is SQIVND (reference sequence). Deletions cut 6 bases from V and 5 bases from J, with 19 bases between. This CDR3 has 15 amino acids. The CDR3 loop reads CASSLPGGSRTEAFF. Written as DNA, the CDR3 is TGTGCCAGTAGCCTACCGGGGGGGTCGCGAACTGAAGCTTTCTTT.

The rearrangement links TRBV20-1 to TRBJ1-1, with D maybe TRBD1 (5 bases). Germline CDR1 reads DFQATT; CDR2 reads SNEGSKA (reference sequence). This CDR3 is built from 14 residues. V gave up 7 bases and J gave up 1 base, with 16 bases separating them. The CDR3 bases are TGCAGTGTTCAGGGTATCGGGGGGAACACTGAAGCTTTCTTT. Translated, it gives CSVQGIGGNTEAFF.

This clonotype has more than one count but fewer than ten. The rearrangement links TRBV7-3 to TRBJ2-3; TRBD2 agrees at 10 bases. Germline CDR1 and CDR2: SGHTA and FQGTGA. The length of the CDR3 is 15 residues. With V trimmed by 6 bases and J by 1 base, 4 bases remained unmatched. In nucleotides, the CDR3 is TGTGCCAGCAGTAGCGGGGGGCGCCGCACAGATACGCAGTATTTT. Its protein product is CASSSGGRRTDTQYF.

This clonotype was picked up a small number of times. V is TRBV2 and J is TRBJ1-5; D unresolved. V lost 7 bases to trimming and J lost 1 base, with 11 bases between them. Germline CDR1 reads SNHLY; CDR2 reads FYNNEI. CDR3 size: 14 residues. CDR3: CASTPTNSNQPQHF. Here the CDR3 DNA reads TGTGCCAGCACCCCGACGAACAGCAATCAGCCCCAGCATTTT. The whole variable domain, remainder taken from reference TRBV2 and TRBJ1-5, is EPEVTQTPSHQVTQMGQEVILRCVPISNHLYFYWYRQILGQKVEFLVSFYNNEISEKSEIFDDQFSVERPDGSNFTLKIRSTKLEDSAMYFCASTPTNSNQPQHFGDGTRLSIL.

This chain joins TRBV19 and TRBJ1-6; D gene uncertain. CDR3 size: 17 residues. Germline V gives CDR1 LNHDA, CDR2 SQIVND (reference sequence). V gave up 3 bases and J gave up 0 bases, with 12 bases separating them. As DNA, the CDR3 is TGTGCCAGTAGTATTCGGATTCTGAGCTCCTATAATTCACCCCTCCACTTT. Its translation: CASSIRILSSYNSPLHF.

This chain links TRBV7-2 with TRBJ1-6, with no clear D. Germline V CDR1 and CDR2: SGHTA, FQGNSA. The CDR3 is made up of 13 amino acids. The V and J ends lost 6 bases and 7 bases respectively, with 10 bases between them. The CDR3 here is CASRRRANSPLHF. DNA of the CDR3: TGTGCCAGCAGACGTAGGGCGAATTCACCCCTCCACTTT.

The chain couples TRBV29-1 to TRBJ1-2, with TRBD1 identical over 10 bases. The CDR3 runs 13 residues. J gave up 6 bases and V 6 bases, and 7 bases lay outside the gene matches. Germline values: CDR1 SQVTM, CDR2 ANQGSEA. CDR3 sequence reads: CSVDSTGGDGYTF. The DNA of the CDR3 is TGCAGCGTCGACTCGACAGGGGGCGATGGCTACACCTTC.

This clonotype was recorded a few times. J is TRBJ2-2 and V is TRBV10-1, with TRBD1 matching over 7 bases. V gave up 5 bases and J gave up 1 base; unmatched junction bases: 7. CDR1 is WNHNN, CDR2 SYGVQD, per germline (reference sequence). The CDR3 has 16 residues. CDR3 in amino acids: CASSQTGVWNTGELFF. CDR3 bases: TGCGCCAGCAGTCAAACAGGGGTGTGGAACACCGGGGAGCTGTTTTTT.

This clonotype has just a few counts. V gene TRBV10-3 combines with J gene TRBJ1-2; the D is unclear. CDR3 size: 13 residues. V lost 4 bases and J lost 5, with 11 bases in between. CDR1 is ENHRY and CDR2 is SYGVKD in the germline V gene. CDR3 nucleotides: TGTGCCATCAGTGGTATAGGAGCGTATGGCTACACCTTC. This codes for CAISGIGAYGYTF.

In its sample, this clonotype was seen a few times. The J gene is TRBJ2-4, the V gene TRBV7-9; the D gene is possibly TRBD1 (6 bases). With 0 bases removed from V and 5 bases from J, the gap between germline ends came to 8 bases. The germline V gene encodes CDR1 SEHNR and CDR2 FQNEAQ (reference sequence). This CDR3 is built from 14 residues. The CDR3 bases are TGTGCCAGCAGCTTAGCACAGGGAGAAAACATTCAGTACTTC. Translation gives CASSLAQGENIQYF.

V usage is TRBV18 and J usage is TRBJ2-1; D could derive from TRBD1 or TRBD2 (6 bases each). This CDR3 has 15 amino acids. Germline CDR1 reads KGHSH; CDR2 reads LQKENI. Trimming shortened V by 4 bases and J by 4 bases, and 14 bases separated the two germline ends. CDR3 sequence reads: CASSLEGGTYNEQFF. The CDR3 region has the DNA TGTGCCAGCTCACTGGAGGGGGGCACTTACAATGAGCAGTTCTTC.

There are a few counts of this clonotype. The rearrangement joins TRBV20-1 to TRBJ1-1, with no clear D. This CDR3 spans 11 amino acids. V lost 4 bases, J lost 0 bases, and 3 bases lay in between. Germline CDR1 and CDR2: DFQATT and SNEGSKA (reference sequence). CDR3 residues: CSAKVNTEAFF. The CDR3 DNA reads TGCAGTGCTAAAGTGAACACTGAAGCTTTCTTT.

This chain links TRBV28 with TRBJ1-4; 7 bases align to TRBD1. The CDR3 spans 15 residues. V trimming: 5 bases; J trimming: 3 bases; junction bases outside the gene matches: 6. CDR1 and CDR2 from the germline V gene are MDHEN and SYDVKM. CDR3: CASSLIGTANEKLFF. CDR3 bases: TGTGCCAGCAGTCTCATCGGGACAGCTAATGAAAAACTGTTTTTT.

The V gene is TRBV2, the J gene TRBJ2-2; 10 bases align to TRBD2. Trimming removed 9 bases from V and 1 base from J; junction bases left unmatched: 20. CDR3 length: 20 residues. In germline, CDR1 is SNHLY, CDR2 FYNNEI. The CDR3 here is CASSELTLHLAGGNTGELFF. CDR3 DNA sequence: TGTGCCAGTTCGGAGTTAACCCTACATTTAGCGGGGGGGAACACCGGGGAGCTGTTTTTT.

This clonotype was observed at least ten times. This chain links TRBV4-3 with TRBJ2-5; D is unresolved. The germline V gene encodes CDR1 LGHNA and CDR2 YSLEER. The CDR3 sequence is 15 residues long. With 1 base removed from V and 5 bases from J, the gap between germline ends came to 14 bases. The CDR3 sequence: CASSQGSNTPETQYF. Written as DNA, the CDR3 is TGCGCCAGCAGCCAAGGATCGAACACCCCGGAGACCCAGTACTTC.

This clonotype was recorded a few times. The chain employs TRBV5-6 and TRBJ1-1; D unresolved. Germline V gene sequence: CDR1 SGHDT, CDR2 YYEEEE. Trimming stripped 2 bases from V and 5 bases from J, with 7 bases between. The CDR3 has 12 residues. CDR3 region: CASSFLGTEAFF. DNA of the CDR3: TGTGCCAGCAGCTTTCTAGGGACTGAAGCTTTCTTT.

This chain connects TRBV2 to TRBJ2-5, with 8 bases identical to TRBD1. The CDR3 loop spans 14 amino acids. V trimming: 1 base; J trimming: 4 bases; junction bases outside the gene matches: 2. Germline V gene sequence: CDR1 SNHLY, CDR2 FYNNEI. The CDR3 coding sequence is TGTGCCAGCAGTGAAGGGACAGGGACAGAGACCCAGTACTTC. Protein sequence: CASSEGTGTETQYF.

This clonotype has just a few counts. The chain carries TRBV15 and TRBJ2-3, with 12 bases matching TRBD2. J gave up 5 bases and V 3 bases, and 6 bases lay outside the gene matches. The CDR3 runs 16 residues. Germline CDR1 LNHNV, CDR2 YYDKDF (reference sequence). This chain's CDR3 is CATSSEKGLAGDTQYF. In DNA, the CDR3 is TGTGCCACCAGCAGTGAAAAGGGACTAGCGGGAGATACGCAGTATTTT.

J is TRBJ2-2 and V is TRBV6-2 or TRBV6-3, with D possibly being TRBD2 (6 bases). V shed 7 bases and J shed 6 bases, with 12 bases lying between them. The germline gives CDR1 MNHEY, CDR2 SVGEGT. This CDR3 region has 13 residues. The CDR3 region has the DNA TGTGCCAGCACCTGGGGGGTAGCCGGGGAGCTGTTTTTT. Translating gives CASTWGVAGELFF.

The chain links TRBV20-1 to TRBJ1-4; perhaps TRBD1 as D (6 bases). This CDR3 region has 14 residues. Germline lookup yields CDR1 DFQATT and CDR2 SNEGSKA (reference sequence). V was cut by 0 bases and J by 7 bases, with 12 bases left in between. The CDR3 sequence is CSARDSRGREKLFF. CDR3 coding DNA: TGCAGTGCTAGAGATTCCCGGGGGCGTGAAAAACTGTTTTTT.

The V call is TRBV5-1, the J call TRBJ1-3; D not resolved. The ends were cut back, 0 bases at V and 0 bases at J, with 10 bases in the middle. This CDR3 is built from 16 residues. CDR1 and CDR2 (germline): SGHRS, YFSETQ. CDR3 sequence (DNA): TGCGCCAGCAGCTTGGCCCGGGGTCCCTCTGGAAACACCATATATTTT. Translation: CASSLARGPSGNTIYF.

This clonotype occurred a few times. The rearrangement uses TRBV20-1 and TRBJ2-7, with D perhaps TRBD2 (5 bases). Germline V gives CDR1 DFQATT, CDR2 SNEGSKA (reference sequence). The germline V and J ends were trimmed by 6 bases and 0 bases, with 15 bases remaining between them. The CDR3 is 14 residues long. The CDR3 region is CSALGRLSSYEQYF. CDR3 bases: TGCAGTGCCCTAGGGCGACTATCCTCCTACGAGCAGTACTTC.

The rearrangement joins TRBV7-3 to TRBJ2-6, with TRBD1 as a possible D gene (6 bases). Germline CDR1 is SGHTA and CDR2 is FQGTGA. The CDR3 totals 15 residues. V dropped 5 bases and J dropped 4 bases, with 12 bases sitting between them. For the CDR3, the DNA is TGTGCCAGCAGCCTGGGACATGTAGGGGCCAACGTCCTGACTTTC. Protein product: CASSLGHVGANVLTF.

This clonotype was observed a handful of times. The rearrangement joins TRBV5-1 to TRBJ2-5; D is ambiguous. CDR3 length equals 15 residues. Germline V CDR1 and CDR2: SGHRS, YFSETQ. V shed 0 bases and J shed 2 bases, with 11 bases lying between them. CDR3 bases: TGCGCCAGCAGCTTGGGCGACTGGGCGCAAGAGACCCAGTACTTC. It is translated as CASSLGDWAQETQYF.

V gene TRBV10-1 combines with J gene TRBJ1-6; D is unresolved. Germline V gives CDR1 WNHNN, CDR2 SYGVQD (reference sequence). The CDR3 is 8 amino acids. V was trimmed by 9 bases and J by 10 bases, leaving 1 base between them. CDR3 amino acids: CARSPLHF. The CDR3, as DNA: TGCGCCAGGTCACCCCTCCACTTT.

The V and J genes are TRBV28 and TRBJ2-5, with a weak D call TRBD2 (7 bases). The CDR3 totals 15 residues. Germline-derived CDR1 and CDR2 are MDHEN and SYDVKM. Between the trimmed V and J ends, which lost 6 bases and 5 bases, there was a span of 19 bases. The CDR3 sequence: CASSQGGGRRETQYF. The CDR3 DNA reads TGTGCCAGCAGCCAAGGGGGGGGGCGAAGGGAGACCCAGTACTTC. Combining the CDR3 with reference TRBV28 and TRBJ2-5 gives the whole variable domain DVKVTQSSRYLVKRTGEKVFLECVQDMDHENMFWYRQDPGLGLRLIYFSYDVKMKEKGDIPEGYSVSREKKERFSLILESASTNQTSMYLCASSQGGGRRETQYFGPGTRLLVL.

The rearrangement joins TRBV7-9 to TRBJ2-5; tentatively, D is TRBD1 (5 bases). With 3 bases removed from V and 4 bases from J, the gap between germline ends came to 12 bases. There are 14 residues in the CDR3. The V gene's germline CDR1 is SEHNR and CDR2 FQNEAQ (reference sequence). CDR3 coding DNA: TGTGCCAGCAGCTTTTTGTCAGGGTTAGAGACCCAGTACTTC. Translating gives CASSFLSGLETQYF.